One and the same sample provided the 32 T cell receptor beta chains below, sequenced in a study of siplizumab effects on memory and regulatory T cells. Here immunoSEQ multiplex PCR was the method, and the copy in TCRdb shows in-frame clones only, minus some. In the table there are just under 85,000 clones, 87% of which are singletons. Sequenced sample: Tregs sorted from blood. These receptors were taken from a human donor in good health.

The chain joins TRBV4-1 to TRBJ2-1; 9 bases are a match to TRBD2. Per the germline V gene, CDR1 is MGHRA and CDR2 is YSYEKL. Trimming cost V 3 bases and J 9 bases; bases outside gene matches: 6. The CDR3 consists of 14 residues. The CDR3 DNA follows: TGCGCCAGCAGCCATGATAGACTAGCGGTTGAGCAGTTCTTC. Its translation is CASSHDRLAVEQFF.

The chain is built from TRBV9 and TRBJ2-3, with 13 bases fitting TRBD2. V lost 0 bases, J lost 2 bases, and 6 bases stayed unmatched. This CDR3 comprises 18 residues. CDR1 and CDR2 from the germline V gene are SGDLS and YYNGEE. Written as DNA, the CDR3 is TGTGCCAGCAGCGTAGGACTAGCGGGGGGACCTTACACAGATACGCAGTATTTT. Protein: CASSVGLAGGPYTDTQYF.

This sequence joins TRBV25-1 and TRBJ2-1, with 8 bases identical to TRBD2. Trimming at V came to 6 bases and at J to 6 bases, leaving 10 bases not matched to a gene. This CDR3 region has 15 residues. CDR1 is MGHDK and CDR2 is SYGVNS in the germline V gene. CDR3 loop: CASSISRGVFNEQFF. The CDR3 bases are TGTGCCAGCAGCATCTCGCGGGGGGTCTTCAATGAGCAGTTCTTC.

This clone appeared a few times. This CDR3 reads CASSIGTAIRGNTIYF. The CDR3 DNA follows: TGTGCCAGTAGTATCGGGACGGCTATCCGGGGAAACACCATATATTTT. The chain links TRBV19 to TRBJ1-3; a possible D gene is TRBD1 (5 bases). The CDR3 length is 16 residues. The V and J ends lost 3 bases and 4 bases respectively, with 16 bases between them. Germline V gene sequence: CDR1 LNHDA, CDR2 SQIVND (reference sequence).

This clone showed up just once. The rearrangement links TRBV4-2 to TRBJ2-1; D uncertain. The V end was cut by 1 base, the J end by 10 bases, with 8 bases between. Germline V lookup: CDR1 LGHNA, CDR2 YNFKEQ. This CDR3 comprises 12 residues. DNA for the CDR3: TGTGCCAGCAGCCAAGGGATCGGGGAGCAGTTCTTC. This sequence encodes CASSQGIGEQFF.

V is TRBV7-9 and J is TRBJ2-2; TRBD1 matches at 7 bases. CDR1 is SEHNR and CDR2 is FQNEAQ in the germline V gene (reference sequence). The CDR3 runs 16 residues. The junction had 16 bases not matched to a gene; V was cut back by 8 bases and J by 7 bases. The CDR3 here is CASSRYRGSRGGELFF. The CDR3 DNA follows: TGTGCCAGCTCACGGTACAGGGGATCCCGTGGCGGGGAGCTGTTTTTT.

The chain is built from TRBV30 and TRBJ1-6; 8 nucleotides agree with TRBD1. This CDR3 is 16 amino acids long. Trimming at V came to 2 bases and at J to 1 base, leaving 4 bases not matched to a gene. CDR1 is GTSNPN, CDR2 SVGIG, per germline (reference sequence). The CDR3 sequence is CAWSKWTGSYNSPLHF. In DNA, the CDR3 is TGTGCCTGGAGTAAATGGACAGGGTCCTATAATTCACCCCTCCACTTT.

This sequence joins TRBV11-1 and TRBJ2-1, with D tentatively TRBD1 or TRBD2 (5 bases each). The CDR3 totals 13 residues. CDR1 is SGHAT and CDR2 is FQDESV in the germline V gene (reference sequence). Deletions cut 6 bases from V and 6 bases from J, with 12 bases between. CDR3 DNA: TGTGCCAGCAGAGGGACGGAGAGCAATGAGCAGTTCTTC. Translation: CASRGTESNEQFF.

This chain connects TRBV7-9 to TRBJ1-6; no definite D call. The V end lost 2 bases, the J end lost 8 bases, and 13 bases lay between the germline ends. The CDR3 contains 15 residues. Looked up from germline, CDR1 is SEHNR and CDR2 is FQNEAQ (reference sequence). The CDR3 sequence is CASSLPTRQDSPLHF. In nucleotides, the CDR3 is TGTGCCAGCAGCTTACCGACAAGGCAGGATTCACCCCTCCACTTT.

The count of this clone is one. The V and J genes are TRBV19 and TRBJ1-1, with unresolved D. Trimming removed 6 bases at V and 1 base at J, with 9 bases between. The CDR3 is 13 residues long. Germline V gene sequence: CDR1 LNHDA, CDR2 SQIVND (reference sequence). CDR3 nucleotides: TGTGCCAGTAGATCCAGAGAGAACACTGAAGCTTTCTTT. This codes for CASRSRENTEAFF.

As regards this clone: The sample has other DNA sequences that encode this CDR3 too. This sequence joins TRBV11-2 and TRBJ2-1; the D is unclear. Germline V CDR1 and CDR2: SGHAT, FQNNGV. The CDR3 is 15 amino acids. V was shortened by 1 base and J by 0 bases, with 7 bases between the two germline ends. CDR3: CASSLGLSSYNEQFF. The CDR3 DNA sequence: TGTGCCAGCAGCTTAGGCCTCAGCTCCTACAATGAGCAGTTCTTC.

This clone was seen more than once but under ten times. The gene calls are TRBV2 and TRBJ1-2, with a weak D call TRBD1 (5 bases). Per the germline V gene, CDR1 is SNHLY and CDR2 is FYNNEI. V lost 5 bases and J lost 5, with 15 bases in between. The CDR3 consists of 14 residues. Written as DNA, the CDR3 is TGTGCCAGCAGTCCCCCTGGGGGGGGGTATGGCTACACCTTC. Translated: CASSPPGGGYGYTF.

The chain combines TRBV18 with TRBJ1-1, with TRBD1 matching over 9 bases. The CDR3 spans 17 residues. Germline V gives CDR1 KGHSH, CDR2 LQKENI. V lost 3 bases, J lost 1 base, and 9 bases stayed unmatched. CDR3 in DNA: TGTGCCAGCTCACCCCCGAACAGGGGGCAGGGGAACACTGAAGCTTTCTTT. It specifies CASSPPNRGQGNTEAFF.

The V call is TRBV5-6, the J call TRBJ1-4; 7 nucleotides align to TRBD1. This CDR3 contains 14 residues. After removal of 0 bases from V and 7 bases from J, the junction contained 3 bases not matched to a gene. Germline V gives CDR1 SGHDT, CDR2 YYEEEE. CDR3 region: CASSLAGDSEKLFF. For the CDR3, the DNA is TGTGCCAGCAGCTTGGCCGGGGACAGTGAAAAACTGTTTTTT.

This clone was seen a few times. The chain carries TRBV7-3 and TRBJ2-2; the match to TRBD1 covers 9 bases. The V gene's germline CDR1 is SGHTA and CDR2 FQGTGA. The CDR3 totals 15 residues. V shed 5 bases, J shed 6 bases, and the junction held 7 bases outside the gene matches. CDR3 residues: CASSPGQGGSGELFF. CDR3 in DNA: TGTGCCAGCAGCCCGGGACAGGGAGGCTCCGGGGAGCTGTTTTTT.

This chain connects TRBV9 to TRBJ1-1; tentative D call: TRBD1 (5 bases). CDR1 and CDR2 (germline): SGDLS, YYNGEE. Trimming removed 3 bases from V and 3 bases from J, with 9 bases in between. This CDR3 spans 13 amino acids. In nucleotides, the CDR3 is TGTGCCAGCAGCGGGGAGGGGCACACTGAAGCTTTCTTT. Its protein is CASSGEGHTEAFF.

The chain employs TRBV28 and TRBJ2-2; D might be TRBD1 (6 bases). Germline CDR1 MDHEN, CDR2 SYDVKM. There are 13 residues in the CDR3. V was cut by 7 bases and J by 3 bases, with 9 bases left in between. The CDR3 here is CASTPGDTGELFF. Written as DNA, the CDR3 is TGTGCCAGCACCCCAGGGGACACCGGGGAGCTGTTTTTT.

The chain combines TRBV4-2 with TRBJ2-7, with D perhaps being TRBD1 or TRBD2 (6 bases each). CDR3 size: 15 residues. The V end lost 0 bases, the J end lost 5 bases, and 14 bases lay between the germline ends. Germline V gene data show CDR1 as LGHNA and CDR2 as YNFKEQ. This CDR3 reads CASSQDGGQGNEQYF. In DNA form, the CDR3 reads TGTGCCAGCAGCCAAGACGGGGGCCAAGGAAACGAGCAGTACTTC.

The chain carries TRBV18 and TRBJ2-3; 8 bases agree with TRBD1. CDR3 size: 15 residues. With V trimmed by 1 base and J by 4 bases, 4 bases remained unmatched. Germline V gene sequence: CDR1 KGHSH, CDR2 LQKENI. The DNA for the CDR3 is TGTGCCAGCTCACCACACAGGGGGAACGCAGATACGCAGTATTTT. This translates into CASSPHRGNADTQYF.

The CDR3 sequence is CAISESWWDNYGYTF. CDR3 sequence (DNA): TGTGCCATCAGTGAGTCATGGTGGGATAACTATGGCTACACCTTC. J is TRBJ1-2 and V is TRBV10-3; no definite D call. V lost 0 bases to trimming and J lost 1 base, with 9 bases between them. CDR3 length: 15 amino acids. From germline, CDR1 is ENHRY and CDR2 SYGVKD.

V gene TRBV11-1 combines with J gene TRBJ1-2; tentatively, D is TRBD1 (5 bases). The CDR3 loop spans 12 amino acids. Germline-derived CDR1 and CDR2 are SGHAT and FQDESV (reference sequence). V was cut by 5 bases and J by 5 bases, with 9 bases left in between. As DNA, the CDR3 is TGTGCCAGCAGCCACGGACAATATGGCTACACCTTC. The encoded protein is CASSHGQYGYTF.

The CDR3 sequence is CASSLVGGPYTDTQYF. CDR3 DNA: TGTGCCAGCAGCTTGGTTGGGGGGCCGTACACAGATACGCAGTATTTT. The chain joins TRBV5-4 to TRBJ2-3; the D gene could be TRBD1 or TRBD2 (6 bases each). Germline V gives CDR1 SGHNT, CDR2 YYREEE (reference sequence). Trimming cost V 0 bases and J 2 bases, with 13 bases left between them. The CDR3 contains 16 residues.

This chain links TRBV7-2 with TRBJ2-2; TRBD1 agrees at 7 bases. CDR1 and CDR2 (germline): SGHTA, FQGNSA. V lost 2 bases and J lost 4; bases outside the gene matches: 7. This CDR3 is 16 amino acids long. The CDR3 bases are TGTGCCAGCAGCTTACAACCAGGGGGAATCACCGGGGAGCTGTTTTTT. Amino acid sequence: CASSLQPGGITGELFF.

The chain employs TRBV11-1 and TRBJ2-5; no clear D gene. CDR3 length: 12 amino acids. Germline values: CDR1 SGHAT, CDR2 FQDESV (reference sequence). Trimming left V 5 bases short and J 5 bases short, with 9 bases between. In DNA, the CDR3 is TGTGCCAGCAGCCCCCGCCCCGAGACCCAGTACTTC. This gives the protein CASSPRPETQYF. The whole variable domain, remainder taken from reference TRBV11-1 and TRBJ2-5, is EAEVAQSPRYKITEKSQAVAFWCDPISGHATLYWYRQILGQGPELLVQFQDESVVDDSQLPKDRFSAERLKGVDSTLKIQPAELGDSAMYLCASSPRPETQYFGPGTRLLVL.

The V gene is TRBV2, the J gene TRBJ1-5; 9 nucleotides match TRBD1. The CDR3 runs to 13 residues. V lost 4 bases and J lost 7; bases outside the gene matches: 2. CDR1 is SNHLY, CDR2 FYNNEI, per germline. The CDR3 region has the DNA TGTGCCAGCAGTGGGGACAGGGACCAGCCCCAGCATTTT. Encoded protein: CASSGDRDQPQHF.

The CDR3 reads CASTTGTGYGYTF. For the CDR3, the DNA is TGTGCCAGTACAACGGGGACAGGCTATGGCTACACCTTC. J is TRBJ1-2 and V is TRBV5-4, with 8 bases fitting TRBD1. Germline trimming cut 8 bases from V and 4 bases from J; bases unmatched to any gene: 7. The CDR3 length is 13 residues. In germline, CDR1 is SGHNT, CDR2 YYREEE (reference sequence). The full variable domain, rest sourced from reference TRBV5-4 and TRBJ1-2, is ETGVTQSPTHLIKTRGQQVTLRCSSQSGHNTVSWYQQALGQGPQFIFQYYREEENGRGNFPPRFSGLQFPNYSSELNVNALELDDSALYLCASTTGTGYGYTFGSGTRLTVV.

The chain joins TRBV9 to TRBJ2-2, with 7 bases aligning to TRBD1. The CDR3 extends over 15 amino acids. V dropped 0 bases and J dropped 4; count of bases not matched to a gene: 3. CDR1 is SGDLS and CDR2 is YYNGEE in the germline V gene. The CDR3 bases are TGTGCCAGCAGCGTAGAGGGGACAGTCACCGGGGAGCTGTTTTTT. It codes for CASSVEGTVTGELFF.

CDR3 in DNA: TGTGCCAGCAGTTTATTCCTAGCTGGGGCCAACGTCCTGACTTTC. This translates into CASSLFLAGANVLTF. The rearrangement joins TRBV28 to TRBJ2-6, with D unclear. CDR1 MDHEN and CDR2 SYDVKM come from the germline V gene. The CDR3 extends over 15 amino acids. The V and J ends lost 1 base and 2 bases respectively, with 6 bases between them.

The chain has TRBV19 and TRBJ1-2, with D uncertain. Germline V gene sequence: CDR1 LNHDA, CDR2 SQIVND (reference sequence). V was cut by 0 bases and J by 4 bases, with 12 bases left in between. This CDR3 has 15 amino acids. The CDR3 sequence is CASSIDQGRPYGYTF. The DNA for the CDR3 is TGTGCCAGTAGTATAGATCAAGGCAGGCCCTATGGCTACACCTTC.

The chain employs TRBV28 and TRBJ2-2; 9 bases agree with TRBD1. CDR1 is MDHEN and CDR2 is SYDVKM in the germline V gene. Trimming took 4 bases from V and 3 from J; bases not matched to a gene: 9. CDR3 length equals 17 residues. CDR3 nucleotide sequence: TGTGCCAGCAGTTCCGTTGCGGGGACAGGGTACACCGGGGAGCTGTTTTTT. It yields the protein CASSSVAGTGYTGELFF. The complete variable domain, with remaining parts taken from reference TRBV28 and TRBJ2-2, reads DVKVTQSSRYLVKRTGEKVFLECVQDMDHENMFWYRQDPGLGLRLIYFSYDVKMKEKGDIPEGYSVSREKKERFSLILESASTNQTSMYLCASSSVAGTGYTGELFFGEGSRLTVL.

This rearrangement joins TRBV5-6 to TRBJ1-2, with 9 bases that match TRBD1. V lost 5 bases, J lost 5 bases, and 7 bases stayed unmatched. The CDR3 extends over 14 amino acids. Germline V gene lookup returns CDR1 SGHDT and CDR2 YYEEEE. CDR3 in DNA: TGTGCCAGCAGTTTCCCCGGACAGGGGTATGGCTACACCTTC. Its translation: CASSFPGQGYGYTF.

The chain links TRBV7-3 to TRBJ2-3; D is ambiguous. The CDR3 totals 13 residues. The V and J ends lost 1 base and 4 bases respectively, with 6 bases between them. Germline V gives CDR1 SGHTA, CDR2 FQGTGA. DNA of the CDR3: TGTGCCAGCAGCTTAATCTCCCCAGATACGCAGTATTTT. Its protein is CASSLISPDTQYF. Filled out from reference TRBV7-3 and TRBJ2-3, the complete variable domain reads GAGVSQTPSNKVTEKGKYVELRCDPISGHTALYWYRQSLGQGPEFLIYFQGTGAADDSGLPNDRFFAVRPEGSVSTLKIQRTERGDSAVYLCASSLISPDTQYFGPGTRLTVL.